A selection of T cell receptor beta chains follows, all from one sample in a study of OX40 agonist ivuxolimab in advanced cancers. The repertoire was sequenced with immunoSEQ multiplex PCR; TCRdb's copy has only in-frame clones and lacks some. The sample holds about 80,000 clones, around 93% seen once. The sample was CD4+ or CD8+ T cells sorted from blood, taken in a trial of the OX40 agonist ivuxolimab. These receptors came from an adult with an advanced solid tumor such as melanoma, head and neck, liver or kidney cancer. Both conserved end residues are part of each CDR3. D genes are given only for firm matches.

TRBV4-3	TRBJ1-4	-	CASSQDRGGFEKLFF
TRBV27	TRBJ2-2	TRBD1	CASSLFKQGAVTGELFF
TRBV7-8	TRBJ2-7	TRBD1	CASSRQGSYEQYF
TRBV6-4	TRBJ2-1	-	CASSDSKASEQFF
TRBV4-1	TRBJ2-1	TRBD1	CASSPGQGRNEQFF
TRBV5-4	TRBJ2-3	TRBD2	CASSLAGGGLDTQYF
TRBV18	TRBJ1-4	-	CASSDKGTPDEKLFF
TRBV4-1	TRBJ1-2	-	CASSHETREEGNYGYTF
TRBV6-5	TRBJ2-2	-	CASTRRELFF
TRBV11-2	TRBJ1-1	-	CASSLSSGRAFF
TRBV5-6	TRBJ2-2	-	CASSLVAGELFF
TRBV5-6	TRBJ2-5	-	CASSLGPMGIGAQYF
TRBV9	TRBJ1-3	-	CASSISGSGNTIYF
TRBV10-1	TRBJ1-2	TRBD1	CASSADRGADGYTF